This TCR beta chain was sequenced for a study of shared T cell receptors in the human thymus. This clone was detected only a few times. This table comes from immunoSEQ multiplex PCR, and its TCRdb copy is limited to in-frame clones, with some not included. Among approximately 580,000 clones listed, approximately 80% were seen once. This same sample was also taken into another study, of human thymus T cells. That investigation notes: The sample donors, healthy Finnish infants, were having corrective surgery for congenital heart defects. Thymic tissue was derived from resections collected during corrective heart surgery. Thymic and blood repertoires appeared to carry a bias in their V and J gene usage.

The source material was thymocytes. The clonotype originates from a boy in the first two years of life with a congenital heart defect.

The CDR3 DNA reads TGCAGCGTTGAGGGGGGAAAAATCGGGGAGCTGTTTTTT. It codes for CSVEGGKIGELFF. This chain links TRBV29-1 with TRBJ2-2, with TRBD2 as a possible D gene (6 bases). The V end was cut by 3 bases, the J end by 7 bases, with 12 bases between. Germline V gives CDR1 SQVTM, CDR2 ANQGSEA. The CDR3 runs to 13 residues.